This TCR beta chain is from a study of CD8 T cells in ankylosing spondylitis. This clonotype was observed many times. MiXCR was run by TCRdb on the 5' RACE reads, yielding one entry per CDR3 protein. The table has 350,000 or so distinct CDR3 sequences, roughly 12% seen once; the top ten hold around 8.4%. The CDR3 loop spans 14 amino acids. The germline CDR1 and CDR2 sequences are ENHRY and SYGVKD. The ends were cut back, 2 bases at V and 5 bases at J, with 12 bases in the middle. The origin of this receptor is a female donor with ankylosing spondylitis or in good health (not recorded which). The chain combines TRBV10-3 with TRBJ2-5; D is perhaps TRBD1 (6 bases). Sequenced sample: blood, either unsorted or a sorted T cell fraction (not recorded which). CDR3 region: CAISEEGQSETQYF. The CDR3 coding sequence is TGTGCCATCAGTGAGGAGGGACAATCGGAGACCCAGTACTTC.